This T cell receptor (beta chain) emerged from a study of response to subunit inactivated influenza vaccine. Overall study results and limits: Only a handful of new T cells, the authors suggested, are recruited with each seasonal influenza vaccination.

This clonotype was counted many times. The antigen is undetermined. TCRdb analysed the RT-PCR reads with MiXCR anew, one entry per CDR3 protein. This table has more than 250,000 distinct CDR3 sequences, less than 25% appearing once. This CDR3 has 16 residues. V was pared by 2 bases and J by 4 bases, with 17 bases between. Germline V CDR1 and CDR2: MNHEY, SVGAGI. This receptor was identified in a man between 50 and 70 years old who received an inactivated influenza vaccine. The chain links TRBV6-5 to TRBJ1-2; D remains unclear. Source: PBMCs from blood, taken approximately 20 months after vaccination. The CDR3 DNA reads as TGTGCCAGCAGTTACCGCGGGAACGCTTTTCCCTATGGCTACACCTTC. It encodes CASSYRGNAFPYGYTF.